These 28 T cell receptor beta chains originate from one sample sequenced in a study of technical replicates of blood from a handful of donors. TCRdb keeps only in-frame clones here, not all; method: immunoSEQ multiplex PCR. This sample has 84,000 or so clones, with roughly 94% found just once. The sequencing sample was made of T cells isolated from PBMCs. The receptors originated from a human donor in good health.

The DNA for the CDR3 is TGTGCCAGCAGATATGATGGAGGGGGGGATCAGCCCCAGCATTTT. This translates into CASRYDGGGDQPQHF. The chain couples TRBV2 to TRBJ1-5; possible D gene TRBD1, 6 bases. The CDR3 is 15 residues long. The germline gives CDR1 SNHLY, CDR2 FYNNEI. Trimming left V 6 bases short and J 5 bases short, with 17 bases between.

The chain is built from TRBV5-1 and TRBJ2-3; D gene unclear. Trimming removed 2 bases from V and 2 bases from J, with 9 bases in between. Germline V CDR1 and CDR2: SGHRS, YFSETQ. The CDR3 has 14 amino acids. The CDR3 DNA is TGCGCCAGCAGCTTTAGTGCGGTCACAGATACGCAGTATTTT. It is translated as CASSFSAVTDTQYF.

The CDR3 DNA follows: TGTGCCAGCAGCCCGACCGGGGACAGGGGTGCCTACGAGCAGTACTTC. The encoded protein is CASSPTGDRGAYEQYF. This rearrangement joins TRBV4-2 to TRBJ2-7, with 10 nucleotides matching TRBD1. The ends lost 4 bases at V and 2 bases at J; junction bases unmatched: 8. The CDR3 is 16 amino acids. Germline V gene data show CDR1 as LGHNA and CDR2 as YNFKEQ.

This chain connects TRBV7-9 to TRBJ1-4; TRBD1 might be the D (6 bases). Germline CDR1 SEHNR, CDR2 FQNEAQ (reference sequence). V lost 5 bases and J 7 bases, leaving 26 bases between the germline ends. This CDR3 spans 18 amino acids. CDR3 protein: CASSLPWERGGRGEKLFF. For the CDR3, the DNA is TGTGCCAGCAGCCTCCCGTGGGAGAGAGGGGGAAGGGGTGAAAAACTGTTTTTT.

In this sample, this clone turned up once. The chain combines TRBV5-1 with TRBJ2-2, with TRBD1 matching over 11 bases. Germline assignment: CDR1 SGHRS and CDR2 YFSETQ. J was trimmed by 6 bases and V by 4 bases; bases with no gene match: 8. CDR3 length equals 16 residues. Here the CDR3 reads CASSMIGTGGSGELFF. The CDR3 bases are TGCGCCAGCAGCATGATCGGGACAGGGGGATCCGGGGAGCTGTTTTTT.

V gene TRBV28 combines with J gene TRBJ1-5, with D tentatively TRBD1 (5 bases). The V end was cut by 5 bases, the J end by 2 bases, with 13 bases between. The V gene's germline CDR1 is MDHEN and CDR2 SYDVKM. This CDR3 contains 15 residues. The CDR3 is CASSPGVKGNQPQHF. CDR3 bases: TGTGCCAGCAGTCCGGGGGTAAAGGGCAATCAGCCCCAGCATTTT.

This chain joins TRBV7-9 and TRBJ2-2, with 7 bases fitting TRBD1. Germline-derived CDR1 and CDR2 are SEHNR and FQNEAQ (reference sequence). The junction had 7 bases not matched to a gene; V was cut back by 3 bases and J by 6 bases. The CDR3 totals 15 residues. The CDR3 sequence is CASSLLTGSPGELFF. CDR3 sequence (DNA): TGTGCCAGCAGCTTGTTGACAGGGAGCCCCGGGGAGCTGTTTTTT.

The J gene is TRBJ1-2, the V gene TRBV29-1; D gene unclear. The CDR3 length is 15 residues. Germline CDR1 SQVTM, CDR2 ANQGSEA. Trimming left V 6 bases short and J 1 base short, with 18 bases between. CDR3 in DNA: TGCAGCGTACCAATTCTGGGCAGCTTTAACTATGGCTACACCTTC. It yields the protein CSVPILGSFNYGYTF.

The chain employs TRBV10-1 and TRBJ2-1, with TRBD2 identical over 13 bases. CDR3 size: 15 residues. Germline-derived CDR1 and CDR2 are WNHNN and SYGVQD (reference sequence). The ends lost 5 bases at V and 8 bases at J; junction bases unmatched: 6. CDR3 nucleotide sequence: TGCGCCAGCAGTCACGGACTAGCGGGAGTTCATGAGCAGTTCTTC. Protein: CASSHGLAGVHEQFF.

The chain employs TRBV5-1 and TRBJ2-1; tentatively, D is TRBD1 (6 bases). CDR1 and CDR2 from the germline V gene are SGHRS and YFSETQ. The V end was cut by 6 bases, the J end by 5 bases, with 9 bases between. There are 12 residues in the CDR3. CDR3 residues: CASKGTHNEQFF. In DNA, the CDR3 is TGCGCCAGCAAAGGGACACACAATGAGCAGTTCTTC. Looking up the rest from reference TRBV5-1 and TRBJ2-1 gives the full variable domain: KAGVTQTPRYLIKTRGQQVTLSCSPISGHRSVSWYQQTPGQGLQFLFEYFSETQRNKGNFPGRFSGRQFSNSRSEMNVSTLELGDSALYLCASKGTHNEQFFGPGTRLTVL.

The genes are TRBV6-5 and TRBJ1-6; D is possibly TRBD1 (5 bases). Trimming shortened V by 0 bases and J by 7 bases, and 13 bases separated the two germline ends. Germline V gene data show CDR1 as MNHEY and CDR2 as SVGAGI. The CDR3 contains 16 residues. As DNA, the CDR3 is TGTGCCAGCAGTTACTCAGGGGAGGGGAAAAATTCACCCCTCCACTTT. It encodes CASSYSGEGKNSPLHF.

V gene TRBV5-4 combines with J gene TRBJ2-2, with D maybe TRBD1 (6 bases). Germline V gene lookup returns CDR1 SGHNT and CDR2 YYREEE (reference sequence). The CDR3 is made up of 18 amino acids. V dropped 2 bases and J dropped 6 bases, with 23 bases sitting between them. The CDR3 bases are TGTGCCAGCAGCTTCTCTTCTGGGGGCAGGGGTCGGGCCGGGGAGCTGTTTTTT. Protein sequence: CASSFSSGGRGRAGELFF. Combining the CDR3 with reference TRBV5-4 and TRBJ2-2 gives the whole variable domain ETGVTQSPTHLIKTRGQQVTLRCSSQSGHNTVSWYQQALGQGPQFIFQYYREEENGRGNFPPRFSGLQFPNYSSELNVNALELDDSALYLCASSFSSGGRGRAGELFFGEGSRLTVL.

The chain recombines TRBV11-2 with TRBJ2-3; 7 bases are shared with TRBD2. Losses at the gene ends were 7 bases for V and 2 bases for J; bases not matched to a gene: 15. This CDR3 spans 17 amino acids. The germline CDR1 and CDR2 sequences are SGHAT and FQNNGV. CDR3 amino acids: CASMGRELAADTDTQYF. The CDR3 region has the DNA TGTGCCAGCATGGGGAGGGAACTGGCAGCAGACACAGATACGCAGTATTTT. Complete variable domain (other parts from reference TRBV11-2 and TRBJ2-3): EAGVAQSPRYKIIEKRQSVAFWCNPISGHATLYWYQQILGQGPKLLIQFQNNGVVDDSQLPKDRFSAERLKGVDSTLKIQPAKLEDSAVYLCASMGRELAADTDTQYFGPGTRLTVL.

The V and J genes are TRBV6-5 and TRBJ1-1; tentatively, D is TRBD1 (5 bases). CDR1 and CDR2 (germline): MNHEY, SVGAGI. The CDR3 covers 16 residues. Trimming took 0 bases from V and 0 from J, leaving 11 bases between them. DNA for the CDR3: TGTGCCAGCAGTTACTCGATCGGGGGGATGAACACTGAAGCTTTCTTT. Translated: CASSYSIGGMNTEAFF.

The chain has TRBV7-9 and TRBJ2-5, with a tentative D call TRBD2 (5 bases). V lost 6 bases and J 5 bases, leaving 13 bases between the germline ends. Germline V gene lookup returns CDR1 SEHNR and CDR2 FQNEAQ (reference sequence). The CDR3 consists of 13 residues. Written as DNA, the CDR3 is TGTGCCAGCAGTCCCGGGGATCTGGAGACCCAGTACTTC. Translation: CASSPGDLETQYF.

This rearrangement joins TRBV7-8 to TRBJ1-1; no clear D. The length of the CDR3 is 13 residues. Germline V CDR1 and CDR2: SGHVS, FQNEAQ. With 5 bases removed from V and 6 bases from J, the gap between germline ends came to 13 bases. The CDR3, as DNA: TGTGCCAGCAGCCCGCTCGTAGAGCCTGAAGCTTTCTTT. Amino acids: CASSPLVEPEAFF.

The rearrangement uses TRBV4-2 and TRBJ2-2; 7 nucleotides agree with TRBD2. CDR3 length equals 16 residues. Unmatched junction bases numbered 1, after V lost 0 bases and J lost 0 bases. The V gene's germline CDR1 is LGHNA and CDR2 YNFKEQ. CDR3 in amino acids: CASSQETSANTGELFF. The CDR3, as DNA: TGTGCCAGCAGCCAAGAAACTAGCGCGAACACCGGGGAGCTGTTTTTT.

The DNA of the CDR3 is TGTGCCAGCAGCTTACGACGGCAGACTAGCACAGATACGCAGTATTTT. Translation gives CASSLRRQTSTDTQYF. The J gene is TRBJ2-3, the V gene TRBV11-2, with unresolved D. Trimming took 2 bases from V and 0 from J, leaving 12 bases between them. The CDR3 has 16 amino acids. Germline V lookup: CDR1 SGHAT, CDR2 FQNNGV. Supplemented by reference TRBV11-2 and TRBJ2-3, the full variable domain reads EAGVAQSPRYKIIEKRQSVAFWCNPISGHATLYWYQQILGQGPKLLIQFQNNGVVDDSQLPKDRFSAERLKGVDSTLKIQPAKLEDSAVYLCASSLRRQTSTDTQYFGPGTRLTVL.

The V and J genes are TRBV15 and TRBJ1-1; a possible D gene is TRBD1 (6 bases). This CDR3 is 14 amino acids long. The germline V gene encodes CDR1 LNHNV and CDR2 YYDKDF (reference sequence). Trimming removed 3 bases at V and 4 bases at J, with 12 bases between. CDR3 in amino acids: CATSSPGHFTEAFF. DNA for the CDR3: TGTGCCACCAGCAGTCCGGGACACTTCACTGAAGCTTTCTTT. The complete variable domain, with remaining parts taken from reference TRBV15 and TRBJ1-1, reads DAMVIQNPRYQVTQFGKPVTLSCSQTLNHNVMYWYQQKSSQAPKLLFHYYDKDFNNEADTPDNFQSRRPNTSFCFLDIRSPGLGDTAMYLCATSSPGHFTEAFFGQGTRLTVV.

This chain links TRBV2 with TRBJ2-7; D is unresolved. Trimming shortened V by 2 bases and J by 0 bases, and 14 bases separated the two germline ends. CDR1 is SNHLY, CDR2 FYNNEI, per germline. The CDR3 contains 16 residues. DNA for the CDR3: TGTGCCAGCAGTGAAAAGTGGTTGACTGACTCCTACGAGCAGTACTTC. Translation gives CASSEKWLTDSYEQYF.

The CDR3 DNA reads TGCGCCAGCAGCCAAGAGTCGGGGGGTACGTACGAGCAGTACTTC. Encoded protein: CASSQESGGTYEQYF. This chain uses TRBV4-1 with TRBJ2-7, with 7 bases matching TRBD2. Germline lookup yields CDR1 MGHRA and CDR2 YSYEKL. CDR3 length: 15 amino acids. The ends lost 0 bases at V and 4 bases at J; junction bases unmatched: 6.

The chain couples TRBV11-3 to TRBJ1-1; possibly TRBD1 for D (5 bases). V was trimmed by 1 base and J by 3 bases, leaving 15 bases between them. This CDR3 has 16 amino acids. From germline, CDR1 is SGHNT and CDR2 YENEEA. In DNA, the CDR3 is TGTGCCAGCAGCTTAGGACTTTTGCGGGGCGACACTGAAGCTTTCTTT. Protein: CASSLGLLRGDTEAFF.

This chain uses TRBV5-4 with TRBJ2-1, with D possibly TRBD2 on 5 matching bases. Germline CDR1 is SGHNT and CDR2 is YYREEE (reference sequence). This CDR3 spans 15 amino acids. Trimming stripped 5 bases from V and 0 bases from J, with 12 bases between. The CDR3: CASRSGKSSYNEQFF. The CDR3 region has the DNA TGTGCCAGCAGATCCGGGAAGAGCTCCTACAATGAGCAGTTCTTC.

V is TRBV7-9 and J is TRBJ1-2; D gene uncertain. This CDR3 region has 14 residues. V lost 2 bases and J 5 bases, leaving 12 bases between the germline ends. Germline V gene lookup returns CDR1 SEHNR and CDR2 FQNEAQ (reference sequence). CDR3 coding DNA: TGTGCCAGCAGCTTAAATGCGGCTACTTATGGCTACACCTTC. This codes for CASSLNAATYGYTF.

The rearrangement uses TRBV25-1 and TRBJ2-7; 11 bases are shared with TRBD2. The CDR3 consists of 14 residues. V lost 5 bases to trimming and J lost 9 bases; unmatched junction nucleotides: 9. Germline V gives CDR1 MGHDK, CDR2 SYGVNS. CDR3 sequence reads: CASSTLAGGLVQYF. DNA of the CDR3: TGTGCCAGCAGTACATTAGCGGGGGGGCTCGTGCAGTACTTC.

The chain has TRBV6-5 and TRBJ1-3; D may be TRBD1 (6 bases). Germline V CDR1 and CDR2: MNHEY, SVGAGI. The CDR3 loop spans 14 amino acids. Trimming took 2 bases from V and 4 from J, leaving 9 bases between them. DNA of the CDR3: TGTGCCAGCAGTTACCAGGGGATCGGAAACACCATATATTTT. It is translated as CASSYQGIGNTIYF.

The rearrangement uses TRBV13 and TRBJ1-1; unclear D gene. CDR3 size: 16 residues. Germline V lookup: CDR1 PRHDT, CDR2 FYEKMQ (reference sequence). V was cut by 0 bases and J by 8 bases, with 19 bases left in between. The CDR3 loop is CASSLGYQGSSSEAFF. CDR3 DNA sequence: TGTGCCAGCAGCTTAGGCTATCAAGGGAGTTCCTCAGAAGCTTTCTTT. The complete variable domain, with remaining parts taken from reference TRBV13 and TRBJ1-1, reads AAGVIQSPRHLIKEKRETATLKCYPIPRHDTVYWYQQGPGQDPQFLISFYEKMQSDKGSIPDRFSAQQFSDYHSELNMSSLELGDSALYFCASSLGYQGSSSEAFFGQGTRLTVV.

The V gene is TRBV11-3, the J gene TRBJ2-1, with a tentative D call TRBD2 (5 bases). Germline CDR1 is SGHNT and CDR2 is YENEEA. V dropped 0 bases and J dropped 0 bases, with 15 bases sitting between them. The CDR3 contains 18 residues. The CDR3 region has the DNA TGTGCCAGCAGCTTAGATCGGGGTGAAGCGAGCTCCTACAATGAGCAGTTCTTC. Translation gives CASSLDRGEASSYNEQFF.